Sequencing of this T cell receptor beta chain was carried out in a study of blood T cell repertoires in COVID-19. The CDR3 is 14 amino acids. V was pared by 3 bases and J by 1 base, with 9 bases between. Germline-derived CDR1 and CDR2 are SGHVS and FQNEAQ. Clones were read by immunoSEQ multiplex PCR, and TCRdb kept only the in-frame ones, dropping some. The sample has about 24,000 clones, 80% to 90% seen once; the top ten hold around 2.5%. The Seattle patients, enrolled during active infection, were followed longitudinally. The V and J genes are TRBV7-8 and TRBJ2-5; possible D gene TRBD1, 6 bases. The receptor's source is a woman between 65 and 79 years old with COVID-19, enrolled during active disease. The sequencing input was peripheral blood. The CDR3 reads CASSLTGGQETQYF. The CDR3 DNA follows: TGTGCCAGCAGCTTGACAGGAGGCCAAGAGACCCAGTACTTC.